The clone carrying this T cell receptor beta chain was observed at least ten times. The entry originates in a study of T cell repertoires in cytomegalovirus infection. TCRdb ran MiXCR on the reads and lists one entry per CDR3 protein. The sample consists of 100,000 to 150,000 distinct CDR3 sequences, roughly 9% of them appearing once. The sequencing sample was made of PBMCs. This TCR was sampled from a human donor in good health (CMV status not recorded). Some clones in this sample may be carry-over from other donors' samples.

CDR3 region: CSARDLGSTYEQYF. The CDR3 DNA reads TGCAGTGCTAGAGATCTGGGCAGTACCTACGAGCAGTACTTC. This chain uses TRBV20-1 with TRBJ2-7, with D unclear. Germline loops: CDR1 DFQATT, CDR2 SNEGSKA (reference sequence). This CDR3 has 14 residues. The V end lost 0 bases, the J end lost 2 bases, and 11 bases lay between the germline ends.